The T cell receptor beta chain described here comes from a study of T cells after yellow fever vaccination (dated by TCRdb to about 2019). Background for the entire study: Libraries from fractions with low cell numbers were prepared with the SMART-Seq v4 Ultra Low Input RNA kit. The cohort comprised two healthy male donors, one aged 18 to 29 and one aged 30 to 39 years. To follow T-cell clones before and after primary and booster YFV17D yellow fever vaccination, bulk TCR alpha and beta repertoires were sequenced over time. Blood samples were taken at several timepoints before and after primary and secondary immunization, and bulk PBMC replicates and cell subsets were isolated.

The treatment or condition label for this specimen denotes: live attenuated yellow fever vaccine strain. At each blood-draw timepoint, two biological replicates of bulk PBMCs were obtained. A standard Ficoll-Paque protocol was used to isolate PBMCs from peripheral blood. TriZol was used to extract RNA from bulk PBMCs, from CD4 and CD8 fractions, and from dextramer-positive and dextramer-negative fractions. Overall study results and their limits: Only two donors were included in the study, so the extent to which the findings can be generalized is limited. Compared with the primary T-cell response, the secondary T-cell response was weaker but faster, peaking on day 5 rather than day 15. A small share of clonotypes occurred in both CD4 and CD8 compartments, likely arising from convergent recombination. Because abundant contaminating clonotypes from the bulk population could be contained in FACS-sorted repertoires, computational filtering was required. After the booster, most of the clones that had expanded following primary vaccination were detected again (just under 97% of CD4 and 85% to 90% of CD8), which suggests that memory was broadly maintained.

TCR cDNA was synthesized by 5'RACE template switching, through which a universal primer site and unique molecular identifiers were introduced. Priming for cDNA synthesis came from both the TCR alpha and TCR beta constant segments. Two PCR steps were used to amplify libraries, with sample barcodes and sequencing adapters being added in the second step. Sequencing of libraries was performed on Illumina HiSeq 2500 (2x100 bp) or NovaSeq (2x150 bp). Per the authors' processing: MIGEC handled demultiplexing of reads and collapsing into UMI consensus sequences, while MiXCR performed V(D)J alignment. Vaccine-responding clonotypes were identified with edgeR using replicate PBMC samples, with FDR below 0.01 and a log2 fold change above 5 up to day 15 being required. Each bulk clonotype was labeled CD4 or CD8 based on which sequenced repertoire, CD4 or CD8, contained the clonotype at higher abundance. The public sequencing data were trimmed at Q25 with fastp and processed into clonotypes with MiXCR by TCRdb, which kept only in-frame beta chains. Rows with a matching CDR3 protein are joined into one entry that keeps the most common DNA and genes. The V and J calls, along with clone size, are taken from TCRdb and not from the paper's own processing. This sample is represented by 500,000 to 650,000 distinct CDR3 sequences; roughly a sixth of them were singletons. The ten largest clones capture 17% of the sample.

In regard to this clonotype: The antigen it binds to is not known. No much larger clone is present one base from it, and per-base qualities are unavailable.

The source is a man between 18 and 35 years old who received the YFV17D yellow fever vaccine. Sequences were derived from PBMCs, sampled less than 6 days after the first yellow fever vaccination.

The nucleotides are TGTGCCAGCAGTCTAACACTGGGGAGCTCCTACGAGCAGTACTTC. Translation gives CASSLTLGSSYEQYF. This receptor chain uses TRBV27 and TRBJ2-7, with a weak D call of TRBD2 (5 bases match). Via the germline V gene (reference sequence), CDR1 is MNHEY and CDR2 SMNVEV. The CDR3 measures 15 amino acids from cysteine to phenylalanine. Only the CDR3 region is kept as DNA, spanning 45 bases read in frame from base 1. V was cut back by 5 bases and J by 0 bases, leaving a gap of 14 bases between them.